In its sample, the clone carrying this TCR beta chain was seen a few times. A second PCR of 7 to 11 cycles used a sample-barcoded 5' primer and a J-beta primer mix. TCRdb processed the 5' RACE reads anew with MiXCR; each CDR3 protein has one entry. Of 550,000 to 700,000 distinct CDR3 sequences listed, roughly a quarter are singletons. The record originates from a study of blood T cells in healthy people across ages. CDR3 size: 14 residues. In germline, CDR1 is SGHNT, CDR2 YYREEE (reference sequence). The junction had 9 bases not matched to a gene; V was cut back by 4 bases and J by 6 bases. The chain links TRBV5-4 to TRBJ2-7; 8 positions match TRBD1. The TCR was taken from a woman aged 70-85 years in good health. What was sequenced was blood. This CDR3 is CASSLDRVRGEQYF. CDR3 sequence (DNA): TGTGCCAGCAGCCTGGACAGGGTCCGGGGCGAGCAGTACTTC.